This T cell receptor beta chain was identified in a study of shared clonotypes between healthy human individuals. Study findings and constraints: Blood was the sole source, and tissue repertoires probably differ.

Splitting of each subset's genomic DNA was done evenly across several immunoSEQ plates. The method was immunoSEQ multiplex PCR; TCRdb's version includes in-frame clones alone and lacks a portion of them. The sample lists fewer than 600,000 clones, 70% to 80% occurring once. For this clone: Its antigen is unknown.

The CDR3 totals 15 residues. CDR1 is ENHRY, CDR2 SYGVKD, per germline. V was pared by 0 bases and J by 0 bases, with 8 bases between. V gene TRBV10-3 combines with J gene TRBJ1-1, with D hard to call. Sample: PBMCs. The sequence was obtained from a woman between 40 and 55 years old in good health. Some clones in this sample may be carry-over from other donors' samples. CDR3 DNA: TGTGCCATCAGTGAGTCGAGGCAAGTGAACACTGAAGCTTTCTTT. Its protein product is CAISESRQVNTEAFF.